This TCR beta chain is drawn from a study of T cell repertoires in ileal Crohn's disease. TCRdb's table, derived via immunoSEQ multiplex PCR, lists solely in-frame clones and lacks some. The table lists about 9,600 clones, just over 75% of them singletons. The specimen sequenced was ileal tissue. The sequence came from an adult with Crohn's disease.

CDR3 sequence: CASSPADRLYGYTF. The CDR3 DNA sequence: TGTGCCAGCAGCCCAGCGGACAGGCTCTATGGCTACACCTTC. The chain combines TRBV5-4 with TRBJ1-2, with TRBD1 matching over 7 bases. The trim removed 4 bases at V and 4 bases at J, leaving 7 bases unmatched. Germline V gene sequence: CDR1 SGHNT, CDR2 YYREEE (reference sequence). This CDR3 contains 14 residues.